A selection of T cell receptor beta chains follows, all from one sample in a study of blood T cell repertoires in COVID-19. Sequencing used immunoSEQ multiplex PCR; TCRdb keeps in-frame clones, though not all of them. Of around 230,000 clones in the sample, 70% to 90% were seen once. The sequenced sample was PBMCs or T cells enriched from blood (not recorded which). Receptors were obtained from a man between 40 and 49 years old who had recovered from COVID-19. Both conserved end residues are part of each CDR3. The D gene is left open where the match is weak. For some rows the clone size is stated as once, few or many, or as a class when expanded; others skip it.

d_gene: .
v_gene: TRBV28
j_gene: TRBJ1-2
abundance: .
CDR3aa: CASSPGGINGYTF
CDR3nt: TGTGCCAGCTCTCCGGGGGGGATTAATGGCTACACCTTC

d_gene: TRBD2
v_gene: TRBV7-9
j_gene: TRBJ2-2
abundance: few
CDR3aa: CASSPGTSIGGELFF
CDR3nt: TGTGCCAGCAGCCCCGGGACTAGCATAGGAGGGGAGCTGTTTTTT

d_gene: TRBD1
v_gene: TRBV6-5
j_gene: TRBJ1-4
abundance: .
CDR3aa: CASSYSTGGEKLFF
CDR3nt: TGTGCCAGCAGTTACTCGACAGGGGGTGAAAAACTGTTTTTT

d_gene: .
v_gene: TRBV7-9
j_gene: TRBJ2-7
abundance: .
CDR3aa: CASSLGETYEQYF
CDR3nt: TGTGCCAGCAGCTTAGGAGAGACCTACGAGCAGTACTTC

d_gene: TRBD2
v_gene: TRBV7-8
j_gene: TRBJ2-1
abundance: .
CDR3aa: CASSVRTSGYNEQFF
CDR3nt: TGTGCCAGCAGCGTCAGGACTAGCGGGTACAATGAGCAGTTCTTC

d_gene: TRBD1
v_gene: TRBV18
j_gene: TRBJ1-1
abundance: .
CDR3aa: CASSEGQGNTEAFF
CDR3nt: TGTGCCAGCTCAGAGGGACAGGGGAACACTGAAGCTTTCTTT

d_gene: .
v_gene: TRBV15
j_gene: TRBJ1-5
abundance: once
CDR3aa: CATSRWTVDQPQHF
CDR3nt: TGTGCCACCAGCAGGTGGACAGTCGATCAGCCCCAGCATTTT

d_gene: .
v_gene: TRBV11-1
j_gene: TRBJ1-4
abundance: .
CDR3aa: CASSPGGATNEKLFF
CDR3nt: TGTGCCAGCAGCCCGGGGGGTGCAACTAATGAAAAACTGTTTTTT

d_gene: .
v_gene: TRBV5-4
j_gene: TRBJ2-2
abundance: .
CDR3aa: CASSLAGRGNTGELFF
CDR3nt: TGTGCCAGCAGCTTGGCCGGGCGGGGGAACACCGGGGAGCTGTTTTTT

d_gene: .
v_gene: TRBV5-1
j_gene: TRBJ1-1
abundance: .
CDR3aa: CASSLVPGNTEAFF
CDR3nt: TGCGCCAGCAGCTTAGTTCCAGGGAACACTGAAGCTTTCTTT

d_gene: TRBD1
v_gene: TRBV19
j_gene: TRBJ1-2
abundance: .
CDR3aa: CASSKRTGGRGYTF
CDR3nt: TGTGCCAGTAGTAAGAGGACAGGGGGCAGGGGCTACACCTTC

d_gene: .
v_gene: TRBV6-5
j_gene: TRBJ2-2
abundance: once
CDR3aa: CASSYGTTGSAGELFF
CDR3nt: TGTGCCAGCAGTTACGGGACAACGGGGTCCGCCGGGGAGCTGTTTTTT

d_gene: TRBD1
v_gene: TRBV7-3
j_gene: TRBJ1-1
abundance: few
CDR3aa: CASSFQGERTEAFF
CDR3nt: TGTGCCAGCAGCTTCCAGGGGGAACGCACTGAAGCTTTCTTT

d_gene: .
v_gene: TRBV3-1/TRBV3-2
j_gene: TRBJ2-7
abundance: few
CDR3aa: CASSQDPAGYEQYF
CDR3nt: TGTGCCAGCAGCCAAGATCCGGCGGGCTACGAGCAGTACTTC

d_gene: TRBD1
v_gene: TRBV13
j_gene: TRBJ1-2
abundance: .
CDR3aa: CASSLGRGQGAYGYTF
CDR3nt: TGTGCCAGCAGCTTAGGCCGGGGACAGGGGGCCTATGGCTACACCTTC

d_gene: .
v_gene: TRBV5-5
j_gene: TRBJ2-1
abundance: .
CDR3aa: CASSLDWGSGGTNEQFF
CDR3nt: TGTGCCAGCAGCTTGGATTGGGGTAGTGGGGGGACCAATGAGCAGTTCTTC

d_gene: TRBD2
v_gene: TRBV5-4
j_gene: TRBJ2-1
abundance: .
CDR3aa: CASSRWGLGNNEQFF
CDR3nt: TGTGCCAGCAGCCGATGGGGACTAGGCAACAATGAGCAGTTCTTC

d_gene: .
v_gene: TRBV11-2
j_gene: TRBJ2-1
abundance: .
CDR3aa: CASSLDRTPGQGRYNEQFF
CDR3nt: TGTGCCAGCAGCTTAGATAGAACCCCCGGGCAGGGGCGATACAATGAGCAGTTCTTC